The next 17 T cell receptor beta chains were all read from a single sample in a study of monozygotic twins with inflammatory bowel disease (dated by TCRdb to the late 2010s). The library was obtained by 5' RACE. Sequenced on an Illumina HiSeq 2500. Reads reprocessed by TCRdb are summarized as one entry per CDR3 protein sequence, and DNA is absent. Per the sample table, the count is a few hundred thousand distinct CDR3 sequences. Roughly 2.6% of the sample is held by the ten biggest clonotypes. Sequenced input: blood. All receptors derive from a human donor with ulcerative colitis or Crohn's disease, or a healthy co-twin of an affected twin (not recorded which).

The rearrangement uses TRBV7-9 and TRBJ2-7; TCRdb outputs TRBD1, but without DNA this stays unchecked. The CDR3 totals 17 residues. Germline values: CDR1 SEHNR, CDR2 FQNEAQ (reference sequence). CDR3 residues: CASSHIGTGGVGYEQYF.

The J gene is TRBJ2-2, the V gene TRBV6-1; TCRdb's D gene call, TRBD1, goes unchecked for lack of DNA. The CDR3 runs to 16 residues. Germline V CDR1 and CDR2: MNHNS, SASEGT. The CDR3 reads CASSPTPDLVAGELFF.

V gene TRBV7-8 combines with J gene TRBJ2-7. This CDR3 spans 14 amino acids. The germline gives CDR1 SGHVS, CDR2 FQNEAQ. The chain's CDR3 is CASSYANSCYEQYF. The variable domain in full, completed from reference TRBV7-8 and TRBJ2-7, reads GAGVSQSPRYKVAKRGQDVALRCDPISGHVSLFWYQQALGQGPEFLTYFQNEAQLDKSGLPSDRFFAERPEGSVSTLKIQRTQQEDSAVYLCASSYANSCYEQYFGPGTRLTVT.

The rearrangement joins TRBV27 to TRBJ2-7. Looked up from germline, CDR1 is MNHEY and CDR2 is SMNVEV (reference sequence). This CDR3 spans 13 amino acids. The CDR3 loop is CASSHGRAYEQYF.

The chain combines TRBV30 with TRBJ2-7. Germline-derived CDR1 and CDR2 are GTSNPN and SVGIG (reference sequence). The CDR3 is 13 residues long. CDR3 region: CAWSVDNSYEQYF.

V is TRBV18 and J is TRBJ1-5. The CDR3 has 14 residues. CDR1 and CDR2 from the germline V gene are KGHSH and LQKENI. This chain's CDR3 is CASSPREGNQPQHF.

The V gene is TRBV7-6, the J gene TRBJ2-3; TCRdb's assignment of TRBD2 cannot be checked, as there is no DNA. This CDR3 has 15 amino acids. In germline, CDR1 is SGHVS, CDR2 FNYEAQ. This CDR3 reads CASSPPRGAGDTQYF. Using reference TRBV7-6 and TRBJ2-3 for the parts outside the CDR3, the full variable domain is GAGVSQSPRYKVTKRGQDVALRCDPISGHVSLYWYRQALGQGPEFLTYFNYEAQQDKSGLPNDRFSAERPEGSISTLTIQRTEQRDSAMYRCASSPPRGAGDTQYFGPGTRLTVL.

The genes are TRBV12-3 or TRBV12-4 and TRBJ2-1; TCRdb selects TRBD2, and the lack of DNA leaves this call unchecked. The CDR3 consists of 16 residues. CDR3 amino acids: CASSLFLAGEYNEQFF.

The V call is TRBV4-3, the J call TRBJ1-4. The CDR3 consists of 16 residues. From germline, CDR1 is LGHNA and CDR2 YSLEER. CDR3 sequence reads: CASSQEWGVRNEKLFF.

The rearrangement joins TRBV5-1 to TRBJ2-7; as DNA is missing, the TRBD1 call by TCRdb cannot be tested. Germline V gene lookup returns CDR1 SGHRS and CDR2 YFSETQ. The CDR3 is 14 amino acids. Here the CDR3 reads CASSPQGQGYEQYF.

The chain has TRBV12-3 or TRBV12-4 and TRBJ1-5. This CDR3 is built from 15 residues. CDR3 loop: CASSSLGRFNQPQHF.

The gene calls are TRBV7-6 and TRBJ2-3; as DNA is missing, the TRBD1 call by TCRdb cannot be tested. This CDR3 contains 15 residues. Germline V gene lookup returns CDR1 SGHVS and CDR2 FNYEAQ. The CDR3 sequence is CASSPRGGRTDTQYF. Full variable domain (missing parts from reference TRBV7-6 and TRBJ2-3): GAGVSQSPRYKVTKRGQDVALRCDPISGHVSLYWYRQALGQGPEFLTYFNYEAQQDKSGLPNDRFSAERPEGSISTLTIQRTEQRDSAMYRCASSPRGGRTDTQYFGPGTRLTVL.

The genes are TRBV7-9 and TRBJ1-1; TCRdb lists TRBD1, though no DNA is available to test this call. The CDR3 has 16 residues. CDR1 is SEHNR, CDR2 FQNEAQ, per germline (reference sequence). This CDR3 reads CASSLAPDRQNTEAFF.

This rearrangement joins TRBV5-1 to TRBJ2-3; TCRdb names TRBD2, which stays unverified in the absence of DNA. The germline gives CDR1 SGHRS, CDR2 YFSETQ. This CDR3 is 15 amino acids long. The CDR3 sequence: CASTRTSGGTDTQYF.

The gene calls are TRBV11-1 and TRBJ2-1; TCRdb lists TRBD2, though no DNA is available to test this call. The CDR3 has 15 amino acids. In germline, CDR1 is SGHAT, CDR2 FQDESV (reference sequence). CDR3 sequence reads: CASSRGEGSYNEQFF.

This sequence joins TRBV29-1 and TRBJ2-7; TCRdb picks TRBD1, but there is no DNA to check that call. This CDR3 is built from 13 residues. The germline V gene has CDR1 SQVTM and CDR2 ANQGSEA. The CDR3 reads CSGGQGLLGEQYF.

The V and J genes are TRBV7-6 and TRBJ1-4. Germline-derived CDR1 and CDR2 are SGHVS and FNYEAQ. The CDR3 has 15 residues. This CDR3 reads CASSLAWGTGEKLFF.